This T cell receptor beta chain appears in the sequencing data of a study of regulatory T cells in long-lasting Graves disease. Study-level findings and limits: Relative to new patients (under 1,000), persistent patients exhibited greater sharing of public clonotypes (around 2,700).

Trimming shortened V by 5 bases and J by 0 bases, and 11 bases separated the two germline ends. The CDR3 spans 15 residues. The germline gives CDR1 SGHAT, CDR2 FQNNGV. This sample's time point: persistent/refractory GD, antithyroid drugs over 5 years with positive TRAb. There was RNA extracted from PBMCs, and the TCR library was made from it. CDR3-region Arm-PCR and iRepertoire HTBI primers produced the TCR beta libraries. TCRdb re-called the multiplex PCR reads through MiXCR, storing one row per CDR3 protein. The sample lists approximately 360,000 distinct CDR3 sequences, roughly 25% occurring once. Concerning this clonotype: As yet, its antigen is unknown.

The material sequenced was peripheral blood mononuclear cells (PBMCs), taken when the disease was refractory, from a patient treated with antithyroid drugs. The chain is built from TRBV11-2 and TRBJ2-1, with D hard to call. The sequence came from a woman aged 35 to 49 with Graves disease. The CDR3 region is CASSPPSLSYNEQFF. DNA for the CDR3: TGTGCCAGCAGCCCGCCGAGCCTCTCCTACAATGAGCAGTTCTTC.